This TCR beta chain was documented in a study of radiotherapy plus CTLA-4 blockade in lung cancer. Study background: Objective response was observed in more than 15% of patients, and disease control in roughly 31%.

V shed 5 bases and J shed 4 bases, with 12 bases lying between them. The CDR3 runs 14 residues. From germline, CDR1 is MNHEY and CDR2 SVGAGI. Broader study findings: Tumor-derived TCR clones expanded in blood after radiotherapy plus ipilimumab.

Concerning this clone: The antigen is not known.

Clones were read by immunoSEQ multiplex PCR, and TCRdb kept only the in-frame ones, dropping some. The sample contains more than 65,000 clones, 83% of which appear only once. This sample comprised peripheral blood, obtained from a patient treated with radiotherapy plus ipilimumab. The receptor's source is a human donor with non-small cell lung cancer who had stable disease on radiotherapy plus ipilimumab. This chain joins TRBV6-5 and TRBJ1-3; maybe TRBD1 (5 bases). CDR3 nucleotides: TGTGCCAGCAGTACCGGGCCAGGGGGAAACACCATATATTTT. Its translation: CASSTGPGGNTIYF.